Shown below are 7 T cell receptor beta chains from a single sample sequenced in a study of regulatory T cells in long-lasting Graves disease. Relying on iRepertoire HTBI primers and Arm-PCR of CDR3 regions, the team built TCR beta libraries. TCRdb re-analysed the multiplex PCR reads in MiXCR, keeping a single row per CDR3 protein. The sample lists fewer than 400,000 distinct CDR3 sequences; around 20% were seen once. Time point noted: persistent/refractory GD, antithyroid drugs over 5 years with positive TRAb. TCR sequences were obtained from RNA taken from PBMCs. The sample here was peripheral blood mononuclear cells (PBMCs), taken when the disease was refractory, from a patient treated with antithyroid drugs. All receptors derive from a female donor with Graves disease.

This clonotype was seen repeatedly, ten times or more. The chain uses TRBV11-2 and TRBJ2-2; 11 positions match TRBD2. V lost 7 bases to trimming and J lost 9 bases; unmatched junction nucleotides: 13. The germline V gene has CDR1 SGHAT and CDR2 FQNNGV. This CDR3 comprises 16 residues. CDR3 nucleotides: TGTGCCAGCACACTAATAGCGGGAGGGCCCGTCAGGGAGCTGTTTTTT. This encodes CASTLIAGGPVRELFF.

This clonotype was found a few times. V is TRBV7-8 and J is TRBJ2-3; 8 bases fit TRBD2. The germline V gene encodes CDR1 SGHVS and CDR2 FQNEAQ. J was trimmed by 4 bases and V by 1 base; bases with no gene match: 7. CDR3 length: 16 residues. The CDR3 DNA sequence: TGTGCCAGCAGCTTAGGTAGCGGGAATTCTGCAGATACGCAGTATTTT. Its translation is CASSLGSGNSADTQYF.

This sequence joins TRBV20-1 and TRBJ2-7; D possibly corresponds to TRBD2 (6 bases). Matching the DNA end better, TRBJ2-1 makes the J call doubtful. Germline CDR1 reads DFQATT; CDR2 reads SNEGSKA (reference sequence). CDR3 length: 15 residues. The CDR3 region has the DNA TGCAGTGCTAGGGCACCGGGACTCCTCCCCTACGAGCAGTTCTTC. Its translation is CSARAPGLLPYEQFF.

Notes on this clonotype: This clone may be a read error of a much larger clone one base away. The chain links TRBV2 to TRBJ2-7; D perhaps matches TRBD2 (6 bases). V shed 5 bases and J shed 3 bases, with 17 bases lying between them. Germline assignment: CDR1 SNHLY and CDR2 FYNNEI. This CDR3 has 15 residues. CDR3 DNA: TGTGCCAGCAGTTTTGGCAGGGAGGCCCACTACGAGCAGTACTTC. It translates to CASSFGREAHYEQYF.

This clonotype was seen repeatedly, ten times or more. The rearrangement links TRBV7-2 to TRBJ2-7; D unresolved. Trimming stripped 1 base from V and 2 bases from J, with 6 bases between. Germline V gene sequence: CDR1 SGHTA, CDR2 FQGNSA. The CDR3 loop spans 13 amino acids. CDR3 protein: CASSLEHTYEQYF. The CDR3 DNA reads TGTGCCAGCAGCTTAGAGCACACCTACGAGCAGTACTTC.

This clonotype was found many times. As DNA, the CDR3 is TGTGCCAGCACCCCAACTCTCACTGAAGCTTTCTTT. It encodes CASTPTLTEAFF. The chain is built from TRBV2 and TRBJ1-1; D gene uncertain. The CDR3 has 12 residues. Trimming shortened V by 7 bases and J by 4 bases, and 10 bases separated the two germline ends. The germline CDR1 and CDR2 sequences are SNHLY and FYNNEI.

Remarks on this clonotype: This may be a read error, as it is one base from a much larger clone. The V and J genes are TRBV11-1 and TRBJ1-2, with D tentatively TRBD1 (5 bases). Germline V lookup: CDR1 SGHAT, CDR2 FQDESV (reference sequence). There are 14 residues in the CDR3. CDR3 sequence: CDSSFAVGGNGYTF. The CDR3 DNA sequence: TGTGACAGCAGCTTCGCCGTGGGGGGAAACGGCTACACCTTC.